This TCR beta chain emerged from a study of blood T cell repertoires in COVID-19. Study as a whole: Italy, Spain and the United States were the sources of the convalescent and acute COVID-19 samples. T cells, B-cell-depleted T cells, or PBMCs provided the cDNA or gDNA that served as material.

Sequenced by immunoSEQ multiplex PCR; TCRdb stores in-frame clones only, minus some. The sample lists 160,000 or so clones; 81% were seen once. All enrollees were about 18 to 90 years old and from some 24 US areas. Participant reports of clinical history set cohort assignment. The V gene end was trimmed by 3 bases and the J gene end by 1 base; junction bases not matched to a gene: 13. The CDR3 length is 18 residues. The germline gives CDR1 LNHDA, CDR2 SQIVND (reference sequence). Input material: PBMCs or T cells enriched from blood (not recorded which). This TCR came from a middle-aged woman with acute COVID-19. The gene calls are TRBV19 and TRBJ2-7; 9 bases map to TRBD2. The CDR3 here is CASSISGGTGRISYEQYF. As DNA, the CDR3 is TGTGCCAGTAGTATTAGCGGGGGCACAGGGAGAATATCCTACGAGCAGTACTTC.